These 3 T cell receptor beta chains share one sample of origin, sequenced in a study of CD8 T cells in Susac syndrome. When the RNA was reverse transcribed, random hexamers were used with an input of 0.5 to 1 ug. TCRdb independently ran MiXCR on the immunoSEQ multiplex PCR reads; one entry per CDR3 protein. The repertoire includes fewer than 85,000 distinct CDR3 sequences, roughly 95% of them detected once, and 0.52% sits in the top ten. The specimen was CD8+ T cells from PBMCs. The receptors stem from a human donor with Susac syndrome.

CDR3 sequence: CASSYGTASNEQYF. The CDR3 DNA reads as TGTGCCAGCAGTTACGGGACAGCATCCAACGAGCAGTACTTC. This chain uses TRBV27 with TRBJ2-7; 7 nucleotides match TRBD1. V shed 4 bases, J shed 5 bases, and the junction held 8 bases outside the gene matches. The CDR3 sequence is 14 residues long. Germline V lookup: CDR1 MNHEY, CDR2 SMNVEV (reference sequence).

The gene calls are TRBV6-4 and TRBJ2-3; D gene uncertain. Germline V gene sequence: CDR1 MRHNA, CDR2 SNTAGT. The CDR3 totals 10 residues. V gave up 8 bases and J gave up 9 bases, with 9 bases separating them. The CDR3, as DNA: TGTGCCAGCGGCCTCTCCACGCAGTATTTT. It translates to CASGLSTQYF.

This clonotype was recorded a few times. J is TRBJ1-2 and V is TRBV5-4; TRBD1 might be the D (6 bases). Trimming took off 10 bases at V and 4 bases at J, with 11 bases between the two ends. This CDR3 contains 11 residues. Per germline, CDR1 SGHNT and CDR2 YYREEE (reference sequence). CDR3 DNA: TGTGCCGGTGCGGGGGCCTATGGCTACACCTTC. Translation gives CAGAGAYGYTF. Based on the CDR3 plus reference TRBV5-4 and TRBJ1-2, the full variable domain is ETGVTQSPTHLIKTRGQQVTLRCSSQSGHNTVSWYQQALGQGPQFIFQYYREEENGRGNFPPRFSGLQFPNYSSELNVNALELDDSALYLCAGAGAYGYTFGSGTRLTVV.